The 14 T cell receptor beta chains in this list originate from one sample, sequenced in a study of cytomegalovirus exposure and HLA in healthy donors. PCR employed 60 Vbeta and 13 Jbeta primers. The method was immunoSEQ multiplex PCR; TCRdb's version includes in-frame clones alone and lacks a portion of them. This table holds roughly 78,000 clones. The specimen sequenced was PBMCs. Receptor source: a man aged 35 to 55 in good health and CMV-seronegative.

The chain carries TRBV27 and TRBJ2-2; 7 bases line up with TRBD2. There are 16 residues in the CDR3. V lost 6 bases, J lost 4 bases, and 11 bases stayed unmatched. The germline V gene has CDR1 MNHEY and CDR2 SMNVEV (reference sequence). CDR3 region: CASSPPGAGFTGELFF. In DNA, the CDR3 is TGTGCCAGCAGCCCCCCTGGAGCGGGATTCACCGGGGAGCTGTTTTTT.

This CDR3 reads CASRYTGGRVGYTF. The DNA for the CDR3 is TGTGCCAGCAGATACACAGGGGGCAGGGTTGGCTACACCTTC. This chain uses TRBV28 with TRBJ1-2; TRBD1 matches at 9 bases. This CDR3 is 14 amino acids long. J gave up 7 bases and V 6 bases, and 9 bases lay outside the gene matches. Germline values: CDR1 MDHEN, CDR2 SYDVKM.

The V and J genes are TRBV5-6 and TRBJ2-5; weak D call: TRBD2 (5 bases). Trimming pared 4 bases from V and 1 base from J, leaving 8 bases between. Germline CDR1 is SGHDT and CDR2 is YYEEEE. CDR3 length equals 13 residues. The CDR3 region has the DNA TGTGCCAGCAGCGGGGAGTTCCAAGAGACCCAGTACTTC. Residues: CASSGEFQETQYF.

The rearrangement joins TRBV7-9 to TRBJ2-5, with 8 bases lining up with TRBD1. Trimming at V came to 4 bases and at J to 4 bases, leaving 2 bases not matched to a gene. In germline, CDR1 is SEHNR, CDR2 FQNEAQ (reference sequence). The CDR3 sequence is 13 residues long. CDR3 nucleotides: TGTGCCAGCAGCTATACAGGGGGAGAGACCCAGTACTTC. Translating gives CASSYTGGETQYF.

Regarding this clone: The CDR3 does not end in the conserved phenylalanine or tryptophan, so this is likely a read error. This chain links TRBV6-6 with TRBJ2-7; 12 nucleotides agree with TRBD2. The CDR3 loop spans 16 amino acids. Germline V gene lookup returns CDR1 MNHNY and CDR2 SVGAGI (reference sequence). Germline trimming cut 5 bases from V and 0 bases from J; bases unmatched to any gene: 5. CDR3: CASSHRLAGDSYEQYL. The DNA of the CDR3 is TGTGCCAGCAGTCATCGACTAGCGGGGGACTCCTACGAGCAGTACCTC.

The CDR3 sequence: CASSLTGIGTEAFF. The CDR3, as DNA: TGTGCCAGCAGCTTGACAGGGATCGGCACTGAAGCTTTCTTT. The V gene is TRBV5-5, the J gene TRBJ1-1, with a possible D match to TRBD1 (6 bases). The CDR3 consists of 14 residues. Germline V gives CDR1 SGHKS, CDR2 YYEKEE (reference sequence). V was cut by 1 base and J by 4 bases, with 11 bases left in between.

V usage is TRBV5-1 and J usage is TRBJ1-3, with D uncertain. V was pared by 0 bases and J by 2 bases, with 9 bases between. This CDR3 has 15 amino acids. Germline loops: CDR1 SGHRS, CDR2 YFSETQ. The CDR3 here is CASSLDIGTGNTIYF. CDR3 nucleotides: TGCGCCAGCAGCTTGGACATCGGGACTGGAAACACCATATATTTT.

V and J are TRBV2 and TRBJ1-1; perhaps TRBD1 as D (5 bases). This CDR3 is built from 17 residues. The ends were cut back, 1 base at V and 1 base at J, with 16 bases in the middle. Germline V gives CDR1 SNHLY, CDR2 FYNNEI. The DNA for the CDR3 is TGTGCCAGCAGTGAAGTGGGCTCAGGGCATCCGAACACTGAAGCTTTCTTT. Its translation is CASSEVGSGHPNTEAFF.

The rearrangement uses TRBV5-1 and TRBJ1-1; 8 bases align to TRBD1. CDR3 length: 15 residues. CDR1 SGHRS and CDR2 YFSETQ come from the germline V gene. Germline trimming cut 5 bases from V and 1 base from J; bases unmatched to any gene: 7. In DNA form, the CDR3 reads TGCGCCAGCAGTTGGCAGGGGGCGAGGAACACTGAAGCTTTCTTT. Residues: CASSWQGARNTEAFF.

The chain links TRBV14 to TRBJ1-4; 7 positions match TRBD1. Germline V CDR1 and CDR2: SGHDN, FVKESK. This CDR3 region has 13 residues. Losses at the gene ends were 4 bases for V and 8 bases for J; bases not matched to a gene: 4. CDR3 sequence (DNA): TGTGCCAGCAGCCTGGGACAGTCCGAAAAACTGTTTTTT. Translated, it gives CASSLGQSEKLFF.

The chain couples TRBV10-3 to TRBJ2-1; D unclear. Germline CDR1 is ENHRY and CDR2 is SYGVKD. This CDR3 comprises 11 residues. Trimming took off 4 bases at V and 5 bases at J, with 3 bases between the two ends. The CDR3 sequence is CAISGDNEQFF. The CDR3 DNA sequence: TGTGCCATCAGTGGCGACAATGAGCAGTTCTTC.

V usage is TRBV18 and J usage is TRBJ2-4; TRBD2 matches at 12 bases. CDR3 size: 17 residues. The V gene end was trimmed by 6 bases and the J gene end by 7 bases; junction bases not matched to a gene: 13. Germline CDR1 is KGHSH and CDR2 is LQKENI. CDR3 in amino acids: CASSTELAGGPGNIQYF. DNA of the CDR3: TGTGCCAGCTCCACCGAGCTAGCGGGAGGGCCTGGGAACATTCAGTACTTC.

The chain couples TRBV29-1 to TRBJ1-1; D is ambiguous. The germline CDR1 and CDR2 sequences are SQVTM and ANQGSEA. With 7 bases removed from V and 8 bases from J, the gap between germline ends came to 20 bases. This CDR3 is 13 amino acids long. The CDR3 DNA sequence: TGCAGCGCCGGCGCATCCCCGCGGGGAGAAGCTTTCTTT. Its translation: CSAGASPRGEAFF.

The CDR3 region is CAWSSGRAAYEQYF. DNA of the CDR3: TGTGCCTGGAGTAGCGGGAGGGCCGCTTACGAGCAGTACTTC. The J gene is TRBJ2-7, the V gene TRBV30; 10 bases line up with TRBD2. The trim removed 2 bases at V and 4 bases at J, leaving 5 bases unmatched. The CDR3 covers 14 residues. Germline values: CDR1 GTSNPN, CDR2 SVGIG (reference sequence). The whole variable domain, remainder taken from reference TRBV30 and TRBJ2-7, is SQTIHQWPATLVQPVGSPLSLECTVEGTSNPNLYWYRQAAGRGLQLLFYSVGIGQISSEVPQNLSASRPQDRQFILSSKKLLLSDSGFYLCAWSSGRAAYEQYFGPGTRLTVT.